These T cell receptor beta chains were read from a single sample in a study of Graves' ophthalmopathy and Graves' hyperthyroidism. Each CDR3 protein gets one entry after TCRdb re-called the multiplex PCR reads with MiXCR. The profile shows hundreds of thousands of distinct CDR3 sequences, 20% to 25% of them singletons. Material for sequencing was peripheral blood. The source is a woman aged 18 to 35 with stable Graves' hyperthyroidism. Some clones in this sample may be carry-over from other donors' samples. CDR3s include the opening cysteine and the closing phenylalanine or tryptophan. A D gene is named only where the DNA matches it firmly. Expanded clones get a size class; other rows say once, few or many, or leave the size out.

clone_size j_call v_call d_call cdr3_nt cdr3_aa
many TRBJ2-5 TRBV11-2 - TGTGCCAGCACCCGACTGACTCAAGAGACCCAGTACTTC CASTRLTQETQYF
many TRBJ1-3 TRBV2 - TGTGCCAGCAGCCGACAGAGCTCTGGAAACACCATATATTTT CASSRQSSGNTIYF
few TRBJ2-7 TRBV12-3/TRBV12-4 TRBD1 TGTGCCAGCAGTTATGGGACAGGAGCACACTACGAGCAGTACTTC CASSYGTGAHYEQYF
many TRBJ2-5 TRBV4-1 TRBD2 TGCGCCAGCAGCCAAGGACTAGCGGGGAACCAAGAGACCCAGTACTTC CASSQGLAGNQETQYF
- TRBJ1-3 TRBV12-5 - TGTGCTAGTGGCTCTGCGGGGGCTGGAAACACCATATATTTT CASGSAGAGNTIYF
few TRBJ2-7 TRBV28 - TGTGCCAGCAGCTTAAAGGGGGACCCTCGCTCCTACGAGCAGTACTTC CASSLKGDPRSYEQYF
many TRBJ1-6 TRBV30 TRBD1 TGTGCCTGGGCCCGGACAGGGGGCCCCGCCAATAATTCACCCCTCCACTTT CAWARTGGPANNSPLHF
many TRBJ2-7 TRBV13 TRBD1 TGTGCCAGCAGCTTAGGACAGGGGGCCGGCGACGAGCAGTACTTC CASSLGQGAGDEQYF
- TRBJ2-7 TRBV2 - TGTGCCAGCAGTACTTATGCCGAGCAGTACTTC CASSTYAEQYF
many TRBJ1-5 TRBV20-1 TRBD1 TGCAGTTTCCAGGGGGGTGGCAATCAGCCCCAGCATTTT CSFQGGGNQPQHF
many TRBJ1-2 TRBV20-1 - TGCAGTGCTAGCCCTTCGGGAGATAACTATGGCTACACCTTC CSASPSGDNYGYTF
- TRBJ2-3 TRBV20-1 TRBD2 TGCAGTGCTAGACTAGCGGGAAGCACAGATACGCAGTATTTT CSARLAGSTDTQYF
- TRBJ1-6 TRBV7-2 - TGTGCCAGCAGCTTAGATCAGGGATATAATTCACCCCTCCACTTT CASSLDQGYNSPLHF
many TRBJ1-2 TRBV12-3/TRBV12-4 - TGTGCCAGCACCCAAATGGGGCAGAACTATGGCTACACCTTC CASTQMGQNYGYTF
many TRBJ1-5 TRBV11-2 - TGTGCCAGCAGCTTAGATGTGGCAGATAGCAATCAGCCCCAGCATTTT CASSLDVADSNQPQHF
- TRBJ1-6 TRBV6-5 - TGTGCCAGCAGTTCACAGGGTTCCTATAATTCACCCCTCCACTTT CASSSQGSYNSPLHF
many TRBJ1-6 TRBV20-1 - TGCAGTGCTCGGGGGACTAATTCACCCCTCCACTTC CSARGTNSPLHF
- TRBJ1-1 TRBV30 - TGTGCCTGGAGTGGTGGGACTCAGAGCGCTGAAGCTTTCTTT CAWSGGTQSAEAFF
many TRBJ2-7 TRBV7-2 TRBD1 TGTGCCAGCAGCTTAGAGGGTATGGGGACAGATCGGTACTTC CASSLEGMGTDRYF
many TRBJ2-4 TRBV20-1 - TGCAGTGCTAGAGGAGGGGACATTCAGTACTTC CSARGGDIQYF
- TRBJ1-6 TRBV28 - TGTGCCAGTTTAGGCTCGGGACCTACGAACCCATATAATTCACCCCTCCACTTT CASLGSGPTNPYNSPLHF
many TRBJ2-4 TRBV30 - TGTGCCTGGAGTTTAGGGGGGCCCAAAAACATTCAGTACTTC CAWSLGGPKNIQYF
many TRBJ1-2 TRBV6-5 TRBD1 TGTGCCATCCAGGGGGGTCGTAACTATGGCTACACCTTC CAIQGGRNYGYTF
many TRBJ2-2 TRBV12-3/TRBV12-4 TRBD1 TGTGCCAGCATTGGACAGGCAGCGAACACCGGGGAGCTGTTTTTT CASIGQAANTGELFF
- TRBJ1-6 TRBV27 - TGTGCCAGCAGTTCCTACCTTGGCTTCGAAGGCTCACCCCTCCACTTT CASSSYLGFEGSPLHF
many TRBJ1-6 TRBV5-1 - TGCGCCAGCAGCTTGGCCGCGACGGCGAATTCACCCCTCCACTTT CASSLAATANSPLHF
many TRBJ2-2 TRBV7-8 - TGTGCCAGCAGCTTATTGGCGGCAGGGGCCGGGGAGCTGTTTTTT CASSLLAAGAGELFF
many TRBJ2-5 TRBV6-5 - TGTGCCAGCACCGACACGAGAGGAGGGGAGACCCAGTACTTC CASTDTRGGETQYF
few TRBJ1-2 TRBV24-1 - TGTGCCACCAGTGATTTGGCTGTCAACTATGGCTACACCTTC CATSDLAVNYGYTF
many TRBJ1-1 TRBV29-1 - TGCAGCGTTGAAGACCAGAACGGAATAGGTGAAGCTTTCTTT CSVEDQNGIGEAFF
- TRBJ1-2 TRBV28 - TGTGCCAGCAGTACGACCGGGATCCCTATCGGCTACACCTTC CASSTTGIPIGYTF
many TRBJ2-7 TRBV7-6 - TGTGCCAGCAGCTTAGCGAACAGGGACGAGCAGTACTTC CASSLANRDEQYF
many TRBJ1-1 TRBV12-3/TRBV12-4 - TGTGCCAGCAGTTTGGGGCGTTGGACTGAAGCTTTCTTT CASSLGRWTEAFF
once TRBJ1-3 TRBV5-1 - TGCGCCAGCAGCTCAACCCCAGGGAGTGGAAACACCATATATTTT CASSSTPGSGNTIYF
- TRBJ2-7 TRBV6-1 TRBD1 TGTGCCAGCAGTGAGAAGAGGGGGCTATTCGGCGAGCAGTACTTC CASSEKRGLFGEQYF